This T cell receptor beta chain comes out of a study of T cells in Graves' hyperthyroidism and ophthalmopathy (dated by TCRdb to about 2019). Looking at the study overall: Peripheral blood was collected at initial diagnosis, before any treatment. To identify TCR V-J signatures that set the groups apart, the researchers used a discovery cohort of 100 patients, made up of under 50 with Graves' ophthalmopathy and about 59 with stable Graves' hyperthyroidism. Whether ophthalmopathy could be predicted prospectively was tested in an independent validation cohort made up of 18 to 20 hyperthyroidism patients plus 17 patients who later progressed to ophthalmopathy. The 75 to 100 discovery patients were randomly divided into training and test sets at a 7:3 ratio. Thyroid tissue and blood T-cell repertoires from six Graves' hyperthyroidism patients were also compared in the study. After blood sampling, hyperthyroidism patients were treated with methimazole at a starting dose of 30 mg daily, and ophthalmopathy patients were treated with high-dose intravenous methylprednisolone. According to the paper, TCR Vbeta CDR3 sequencing was carried out on 135 peripheral blood samples, which came from more than 40 ophthalmopathy, around 75 hyperthyroidism and approximately 17 progressor patients.

A patient counted as having stable Graves' hyperthyroidism if no progression to ophthalmopathy occurred over 18 months of follow-up. Hyperthyroidism patients were aged 18 to 65 years and newly diagnosed, with disease duration of less than 2 months. Any patient with an uncontrolled infection, another autoimmune disease, pregnancy or lactation was excluded. Diagnoses relied on clinical symptoms, serum thyroxine and TRAb, thyroid ultrasound and orbital computed tomography. PBMCs were isolated from about 10 ml of fresh peripheral blood by Ficoll-Paque density gradient centrifugation. Total RNA was extracted using Trizol reagent, and RNA quality was assessed on an Agilent 2100 Bioanalyzer. The TCR beta CDR3 regions were amplified from RNA transcripts. The TCR CDR3 was subjected to a first round of RT-PCR using the HTBI primer set and the Qiagen OneStep RT-PCR kit. Libraries were constructed in a second round of multiplex PCR, after which size selection and purification were carried out. Libraries were sequenced paired-end with 100 bp reads on an Illumina HiSeq2000. The authors processed their data as follows. SOAPnuke was used to process the raw data, with reads discarded if the reads contained adapters or uncalled bases, had a mean Phred below 15, or lacked an exact constant-primer or identifier match. High-quality paired reads were merged with COPE v1.2.5, and unique nucleotide sequences were defined as clonotypes. MiTCR v1.1 was used to align the clonotypes against IMGT TRBV, TRBD and TRBJ reference segments. The analysis was restricted to V-J combinations with a frequency above 0.0001, which together covered 99% to 99.2% of the repertoires. A TCS score was defined as the ratio of F50 (clonal expansion) to E x V (chaos), with BLOSUM62-based TCRdist applied between CDR3 peptides within each V-J. Welch's t-statistics and random forest reduced 500 to 650 V-J features to 10 to 15, which were used in a naive Bayes classifier (R e1071). The public sequencing data were trimmed at Q25 with fastp and processed into clonotypes with MiXCR by TCRdb, which kept only in-frame beta chains. Rows with a matching CDR3 protein are joined into one entry that keeps the most common DNA and genes. The V and J calls shown here were made by TCRdb, not taken from the authors' results. This sample lists 300,000 to 500,000 distinct CDR3 sequences; under 15% were detected once. Of the sample, about 30% falls within the top ten clones.

As to this clonotype: It lacks a known antigen. Within one base of it there is no much larger clone, and no base qualities were kept.

Study-wide conclusions, independent of this receptor: Blood samples also contained most of the expanded thyroid clonotypes (frequency above 0.001), which suggests that blood repertoires may reflect thyroid immune responses. Sample size was not statistically predetermined, and blinding of investigators to group allocation was not performed. A model built on a 13 V-J signature distinguished ophthalmopathy from stable hyperthyroidism, reaching 85% to 90% sensitivity and 81.08% specificity in cross-validation and 80%/75% in testing. During validation, the model predicted progression to ophthalmopathy a median of approximately 7 months ahead of onset, with roughly 65% sensitivity and roughly 75% specificity.

Including cysteine and phenylalanine, the CDR3 has 14 amino acids. This entry keeps only the CDR3 DNA: 42 bases, framed from base 1. CDR1 is given as SGHTA and CDR2 as FQGNSA, both from the germline V gene. The germline ends are 14 bases apart after V is trimmed by 5 bases and J by 7 bases. This chain joins TRBV7-2 to TRBJ1-4, with the D gene call left open. Material: blood. This receptor was identified in a woman aged 30 to 39 with Graves' hyperthyroidism. The CDR3 loop reads CASSQPWRREKLFF. At the DNA level, the sequence is TGTGCCAGCAGCCAACCGTGGCGGCGTGAAAAACTGTTTTTT.